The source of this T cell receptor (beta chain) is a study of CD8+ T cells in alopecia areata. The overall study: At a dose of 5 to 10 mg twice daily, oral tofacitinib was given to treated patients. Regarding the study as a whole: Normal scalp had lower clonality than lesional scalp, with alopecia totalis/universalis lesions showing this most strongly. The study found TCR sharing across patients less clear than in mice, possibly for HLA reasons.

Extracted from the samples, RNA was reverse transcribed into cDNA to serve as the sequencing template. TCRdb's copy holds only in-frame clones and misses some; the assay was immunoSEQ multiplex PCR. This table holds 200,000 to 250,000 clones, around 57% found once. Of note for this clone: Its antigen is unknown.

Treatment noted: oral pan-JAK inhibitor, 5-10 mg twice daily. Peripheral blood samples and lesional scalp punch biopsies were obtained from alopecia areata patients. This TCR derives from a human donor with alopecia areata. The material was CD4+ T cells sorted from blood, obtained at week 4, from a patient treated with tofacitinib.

The CDR3 here is CASSPPGGSYEQYF. The DNA of the CDR3 is TGTGCCAGCTCACCACCGGGAGGTTCCTACGAGCAGTACTTC. The rearrangement links TRBV18 to TRBJ2-7, with D possibly TRBD2 on 6 matching bases. CDR1 KGHSH and CDR2 LQKENI come from the germline V gene. The V gene lost 0 bases and the J gene lost 1 base, with 7 bases spanning the gap. This CDR3 comprises 14 residues.